The sequence of this T cell receptor beta chain was determined in a study of Graves' ophthalmopathy and Graves' hyperthyroidism. Study findings and constraints: Between ophthalmopathy and stable hyperthyroidism, a 13-signature model drew a separation with 85% to 90% sensitivity and 81.08% specificity. Most expanded clonotypes from thyroid (those above 0.001 frequency) were also found in blood.

Ophthalmopathy donors were characterized by moderate-to-severe activity, CAS of at least 3, NOSPECS of at least 4, and duration under 3 months. PBMCs came from approximately 10 ml of fresh peripheral blood. CDR3 size: 13 residues. Trimming stripped 6 bases from V and 4 bases from J, with 10 bases between. This clonotype was counted ten times or more. The antigen remains undetermined. Scientists amplified the TCR beta CDR3 regions from RNA transcripts. HTBI primers served in a first-round RT-PCR, which a second-round multiplex PCR followed. MiXCR was run by TCRdb on the multiplex PCR reads, yielding one entry per CDR3 protein. In the table there are about 410,000 distinct CDR3 sequences, 18% of which are singletons.

The chain links TRBV12-3 or TRBV12-4 to TRBJ1-3; perhaps TRBD1 as D (6 bases). Sequencing used peripheral blood. The clonotype was recovered from a woman aged 18-29 years with Graves' ophthalmopathy. As DNA, the CDR3 is TGTGCCAGCAGACCCCAGGGGGGAAACACCATATATTTT. It is translated as CASRPQGGNTIYF.